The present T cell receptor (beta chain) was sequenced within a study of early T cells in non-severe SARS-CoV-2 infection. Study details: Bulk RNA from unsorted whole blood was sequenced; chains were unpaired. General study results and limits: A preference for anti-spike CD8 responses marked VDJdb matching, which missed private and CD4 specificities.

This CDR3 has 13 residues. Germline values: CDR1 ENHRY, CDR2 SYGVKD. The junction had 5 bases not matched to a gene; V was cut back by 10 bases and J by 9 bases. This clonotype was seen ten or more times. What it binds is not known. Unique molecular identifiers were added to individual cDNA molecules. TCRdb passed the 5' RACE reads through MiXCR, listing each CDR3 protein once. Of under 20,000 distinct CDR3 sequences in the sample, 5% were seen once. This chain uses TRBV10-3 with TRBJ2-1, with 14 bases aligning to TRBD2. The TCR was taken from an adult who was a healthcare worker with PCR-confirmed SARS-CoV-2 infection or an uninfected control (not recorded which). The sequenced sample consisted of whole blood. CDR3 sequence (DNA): TGTGCCACCGGGACTAGCGGGAGTATTGAGCAGTTCTTC. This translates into CATGTSGSIEQFF.